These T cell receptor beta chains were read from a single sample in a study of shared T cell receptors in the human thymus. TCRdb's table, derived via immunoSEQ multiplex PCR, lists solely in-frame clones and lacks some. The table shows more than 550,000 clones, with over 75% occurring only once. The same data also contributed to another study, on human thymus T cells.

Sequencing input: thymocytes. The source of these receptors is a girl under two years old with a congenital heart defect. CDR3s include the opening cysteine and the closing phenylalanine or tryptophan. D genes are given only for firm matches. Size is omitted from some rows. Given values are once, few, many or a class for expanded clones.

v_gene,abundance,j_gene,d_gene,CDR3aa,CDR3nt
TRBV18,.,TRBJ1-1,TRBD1,CASSPPRTGEDTEAFF,TGTGCCAGCTCACCACCGAGGACAGGGGAGGACACTGAAGCTTTCTTT
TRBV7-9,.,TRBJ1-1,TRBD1,CASSPRGAYTEAFF,TGTGCCAGCAGCCCCAGGGGGGCATACACTGAAGCTTTCTTT
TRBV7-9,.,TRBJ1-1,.,CASSLVGGREEAFF,TGTGCCAGCAGCTTAGTCGGGGGACGGGAGGAAGCTTTCTTT
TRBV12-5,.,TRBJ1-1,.,CASAHPVVPYTEAFF,TGTGCTAGTGCCCATCCGGTGGTGCCTTACACTGAAGCTTTCTTT
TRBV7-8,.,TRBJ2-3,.,CASSLGSGLTDTQYF,TGTGCCAGCAGCTTAGGGTCCGGTTTGACAGATACGCAGTATTTT
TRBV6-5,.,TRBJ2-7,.,CASSYSVGREVYEQYF,TGTGCCAGCAGTTACTCAGTTGGCAGGGAAGTCTACGAGCAGTACTTC
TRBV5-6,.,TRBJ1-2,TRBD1,CASSLAETGSADYGYTF,TGTGCCAGCAGCTTGGCCGAGACAGGGTCCGCAGACTATGGCTACACCTTC
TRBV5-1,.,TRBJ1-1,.,CASSLESVNTEAFF,TGCGCCAGCAGCTTGGAATCCGTGAACACTGAAGCTTTCTTT
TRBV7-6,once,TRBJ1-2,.,CASSPERGSRGYTF,TGTGCCAGCAGCCCCGAGCGGGGATCGAGGGGCTACACCTTC
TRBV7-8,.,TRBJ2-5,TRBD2,CASSPLVRGSGDIQETQYF,TGTGCCAGCAGCCCCCTTGTGAGGGGTAGCGGGGATATACAAGAGACCCAGTACTTC
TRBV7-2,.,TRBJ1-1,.,CASSLVSGRGNTEAFF,TGTGCCAGCAGCTTAGTTAGCGGGCGCGGGAACACTGAAGCTTTCTTT
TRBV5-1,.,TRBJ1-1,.,CASNFQGNTEAFF,TGCGCCAGCAACTTCCAGGGGAACACTGAAGCTTTCTTT
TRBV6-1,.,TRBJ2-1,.,CASMKRRHRYNEQFF,TGTGCCAGCATGAAGCGGAGACATAGGTACAATGAGCAGTTCTTC
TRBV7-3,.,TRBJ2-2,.,CASSLRIRAPNTGELFF,TGTGCCAGCAGCTTAAGGATCAGGGCCCCGAACACCGGGGAGCTGTTTTTT
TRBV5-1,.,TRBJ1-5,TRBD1,CASSLTGDSNQPQHF,TGCGCCAGCAGCTTGACAGGGGATAGCAATCAGCCCCAGCATTTT
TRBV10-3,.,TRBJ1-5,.,CAISQTPSYSNQPQHF,TGTGCCATCAGCCAAACACCCTCATATAGCAATCAGCCCCAGCATTTT
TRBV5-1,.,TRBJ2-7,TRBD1,CASSYWDRDYEQYF,TGCGCCAGCAGCTACTGGGACAGGGACTACGAGCAGTACTTC
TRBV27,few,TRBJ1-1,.,CASSLQMYTEAFF,TGTGCCAGCAGTCTCCAGATGTACACTGAAGCTTTCTTT
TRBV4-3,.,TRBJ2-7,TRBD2,CASSQDASGGAYEQYF,TGCGCCAGCAGCCAAGATGCCAGCGGGGGAGCCTACGAGCAGTACTTC
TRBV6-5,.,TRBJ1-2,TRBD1,CASSDGTGQGGYTF,TGTGCCAGCAGTGACGGGACAGGCCAAGGGGGCTACACCTTC
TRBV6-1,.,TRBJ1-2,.,CASSEGHTHGYTF,TGTGCCAGCAGTGAAGGACATACTCATGGCTACACCTTC
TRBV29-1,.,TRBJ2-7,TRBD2,CSVEELAASSYEQYF,TGCAGCGTTGAAGAGCTAGCGGCTTCATCCTACGAGCAGTACTTC
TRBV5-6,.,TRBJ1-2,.,CASSCESGGYGYTF,TGTGCCAGCAGCTGCGAGTCGGGGGGCTATGGCTACACCTTC
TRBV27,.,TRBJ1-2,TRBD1,CASSLQGAHGYTF,TGTGCCAGCAGTTTACAGGGGGCGCATGGCTACACCTTC
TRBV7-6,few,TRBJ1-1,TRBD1,CASSAGTGENTEAFF,TGTGCCAGCAGCGCCGGGACAGGAGAGAACACTGAAGCTTTCTTT
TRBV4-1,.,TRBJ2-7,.,CASSPHGEAYEQYF,TGCGCCAGCAGCCCACACGGGGAGGCTTACGAGCAGTACTTC
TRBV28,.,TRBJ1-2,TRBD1,CASSYHDLGQGRFYGYTF,TGTGCCAGCAGTTATCATGACCTGGGACAGGGTAGATTCTATGGCTACACCTTC
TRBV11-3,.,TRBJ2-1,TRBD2,CASSLFSGGSYNEQFF,TGTGCCAGCAGCTTATTTAGCGGGGGGTCCTACAATGAGCAGTTCTTC
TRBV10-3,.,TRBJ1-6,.,CAISEGLPYNSPLHF,TGTGCCATCAGTGAGGGTCTCCCCTATAATTCCCCCCTCCACTTT
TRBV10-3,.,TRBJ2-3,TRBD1,CAISSRDRGTDTQYF,TGTGCCATCAGTTCCCGGGACAGAGGCACAGATACGCAGTATTTT
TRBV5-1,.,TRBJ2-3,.,CASSHMTTPSTDTQYF,TGCGCCAGCAGCCACATGACTACTCCTAGCACAGATACGCAGTATTTT
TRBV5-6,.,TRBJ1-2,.,CASSLYGVYGYTF,TGTGCCAGCAGCTTGTACGGGGTCTATGGCTACACCTTC
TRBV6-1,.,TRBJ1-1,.,CASRPIRVMNTEAFF,TGTGCCAGCAGGCCGATCAGGGTTATGAACACTGAAGCTTTCTTT
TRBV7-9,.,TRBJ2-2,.,CASLSGTSTGELFF,TGTGCCAGCCTCAGCGGCACCTCCACCGGGGAGCTGTTTTTT
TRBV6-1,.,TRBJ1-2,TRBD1,CASRWDRILYGYTF,TGTGCCAGCAGATGGGACAGGATCCTGTATGGCTACACCTTC
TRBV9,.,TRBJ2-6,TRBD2,CASSVGVAGWGSGANVLTF,TGTGCCAGCAGCGTAGGGGTAGCGGGGTGGGGATCTGGGGCCAACGTCCTGACTTTC
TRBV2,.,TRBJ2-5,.,CASSSKTRQETQYF,TGTGCCAGCAGCTCCAAAACACGCCAAGAGACCCAGTACTTC
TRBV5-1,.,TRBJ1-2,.,CASSLVSWEDGYTF,TGCGCCAGCAGCTTGGTTTCGTGGGAGGATGGCTACACCTTC
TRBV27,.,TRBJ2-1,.,CASRSQGSEQFF,TGTGCCAGCAGGTCGCAGGGTAGTGAGCAGTTCTTC
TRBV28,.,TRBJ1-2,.,CASSSSGSPSDNYGYTF,TGTGCCAGCAGTTCGTCAGGGTCGCCGTCGGATAACTATGGCTACACCTTC
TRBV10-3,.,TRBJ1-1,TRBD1,CAISESTQGILTEAFF,TGTGCCATCAGTGAGTCGACACAGGGGATCTTGACTGAAGCTTTCTTT
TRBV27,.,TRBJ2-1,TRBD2,CASSLPTPRGGNYNEQFF,TGTGCCAGCAGTTTACCAACCCCGCGGGGGGGTAATTACAATGAGCAGTTCTTC
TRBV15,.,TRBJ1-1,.,CATSRGQTRDTKVGDPEAFF,TGTGCCACCAGCAGAGGACAGACCCGGGACACGAAAGTTGGAGATCCTGAAGCTTTCTTT
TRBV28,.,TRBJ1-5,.,CASSLPRDFGNQPQHF,TGTGCCAGCAGTTTACCCAGGGATTTTGGCAATCAGCCCCAGCATTTT
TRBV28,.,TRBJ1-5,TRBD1,CASSKQGNCNQPQHF,TGTGCCAGCAGCAAACAGGGGAATTGCAATCAGCCCCAGCATTTT
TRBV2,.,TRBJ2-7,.,CASISDPRSSYEQYF,TGTGCCAGCATCTCTGACCCAAGGAGCTCCTACGAGCAGTACTTC
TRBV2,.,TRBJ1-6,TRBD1,CASSEAGTGGSPLHF,TGTGCCAGCAGTGAAGCGGGGACAGGGGGTTCACCCCTCCACTTT
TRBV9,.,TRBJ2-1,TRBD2,CASSVGEGISYNEQFF,TGTGCCAGCAGCGTAGGGGAGGGGATCTCCTACAATGAGCAGTTCTTC
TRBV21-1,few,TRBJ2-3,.,CASSPPGTSNGTDTQYF,TGTGCCAGCAGCCCCCCGGGGACTAGCAATGGGACAGATACGCAGTATTTT
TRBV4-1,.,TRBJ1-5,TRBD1,CASSHEQGFYSNQPQHF,TGCGCCAGCAGCCATGAACAGGGGTTCTATAGCAATCAGCCCCAGCATTTT
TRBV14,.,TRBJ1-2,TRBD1,CASSQRDRARYGYTF,TGTGCCAGCAGCCAAAGGGACAGGGCACGCTATGGCTACACCTTC
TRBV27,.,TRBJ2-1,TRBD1,CASSCRRRTGKESNEQFF,TGTGCCAGCAGTTGTCGCCGGAGGACAGGCAAGGAGAGCAATGAGCAGTTCTTC
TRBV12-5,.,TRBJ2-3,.,CASGLVRDADTDTQYF,TGTGCTAGTGGTTTGGTCCGAGATGCGGACACAGATACGCAGTATTTT
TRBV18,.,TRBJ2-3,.,CASSPGCQRQPCVDTQYF,TGTGCCAGCTCACCTGGGTGCCAGCGCCAACCCTGTGTAGATACGCAGTATTTT
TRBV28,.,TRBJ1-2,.,CASSFPPSGIGYGYTF,TGTGCCAGCAGTTTTCCCCCCTCAGGGATTGGCTATGGCTACACCTTC
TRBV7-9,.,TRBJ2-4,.,CASSLGRDRLAKNIQYF,TGTGCCAGCAGCTTAGGGAGGGACAGACTAGCCAAAAACATTCAGTACTTC